A selection of T cell receptor beta chains follows, all from one sample in a study of shared clonotypes between healthy human individuals. Libraries were prepared by immunoSEQ multiplex PCR; TCRdb keeps only in-frame clonotypes and omits some of them. The sample shows hundreds of thousands of clones, roughly nine tenths of them seen only once. Sequenced sample: naive CD8+ T cells sorted from blood. Receptors were obtained from a young man in good health. CDR3s include the opening cysteine and the closing phenylalanine or tryptophan. Fields, in order: clone size, V gene, D gene, J gene, CDR3 protein, CDR3 DNA. D genes are given only for firm matches. Clone size is not always given. Where it is, it says once, few, many or a class for expanded clones.

clone_size: NA; v_call: TRBV6-1; d_call: NA; j_call: TRBJ2-6; cdr3_aa: CASSEMGAVLRGANVLTF; cdr3_nt: TGTGCCAGCAGTGAAATGGGGGCCGTCCTCCGCGGGGCCAACGTCCTGACTTTC
clone_size: once; v_call: TRBV7-3; d_call: TRBD2; j_call: TRBJ2-5; cdr3_aa: CASSFGLAGGLETQYF; cdr3_nt: TGTGCCAGCAGCTTCGGGTTAGCGGGAGGGCTGGAGACCCAGTACTTC
clone_size: NA; v_call: TRBV30; d_call: TRBD2; j_call: TRBJ2-1; cdr3_aa: CAWSTAGDEQFF; cdr3_nt: TGTGCCTGGTCCACCGCGGGAGATGAGCAGTTCTTC
clone_size: NA; v_call: TRBV6-4; d_call: TRBD2; j_call: TRBJ2-1; cdr3_aa: CASSETSGRRPSYNEQFF; cdr3_nt: TGTGCCAGCAGTGAGACTAGCGGGAGGCGCCCCTCCTACAATGAGCAGTTCTTC
clone_size: NA; v_call: TRBV9; d_call: NA; j_call: TRBJ2-2; cdr3_aa: CASSVKPENAGELFF; cdr3_nt: TGTGCCAGCAGCGTAAAGCCAGAAAATGCCGGGGAGCTGTTTTTT
clone_size: NA; v_call: TRBV5-6; d_call: TRBD1; j_call: TRBJ2-6; cdr3_aa: CASSLVAGDREANVLTF; cdr3_nt: TGTGCCAGCAGCTTGGTGGCGGGTGACAGGGAGGCCAACGTCCTGACTTTC
clone_size: once; v_call: TRBV7-9; d_call: NA; j_call: TRBJ2-5; cdr3_aa: CASSWAGWGQETQYF; cdr3_nt: TGTGCCAGCAGCTGGGCCGGTTGGGGACAAGAGACCCAGTACTTC
clone_size: NA; v_call: TRBV27; d_call: TRBD1; j_call: TRBJ1-5; cdr3_aa: CASSWTGKVQPQHF; cdr3_nt: TGTGCCAGCAGTTGGACAGGGAAGGTTCAGCCCCAGCATTTT
clone_size: NA; v_call: TRBV27; d_call: TRBD1; j_call: TRBJ2-7; cdr3_aa: CASSPHGQGYEQYF; cdr3_nt: TGTGCCAGCAGTCCCCACGGACAGGGCTACGAGCAGTACTTC
clone_size: once; v_call: TRBV19; d_call: TRBD2; j_call: TRBJ2-7; cdr3_aa: CASRDLAGGPSEQYF; cdr3_nt: TGTGCCAGTAGGGATCTAGCGGGAGGGCCTTCCGAGCAGTACTTC
clone_size: NA; v_call: TRBV5-6; d_call: NA; j_call: TRBJ2-7; cdr3_aa: CASSMDIPYEQYF; cdr3_nt: TGTGCCAGCAGCATGGACATACCATACGAGCAGTACTTC
clone_size: few; v_call: TRBV7-2; d_call: TRBD2; j_call: TRBJ2-7; cdr3_aa: CASRPGTSGYEQYF; cdr3_nt: TGTGCCAGCAGGCCCGGGACTAGCGGCTACGAGCAGTACTTC
clone_size: NA; v_call: TRBV11-2; d_call: TRBD1; j_call: TRBJ2-3; cdr3_aa: CASRIQGSTDTQYF; cdr3_nt: TGTGCCAGCAGGATACAGGGGAGCACAGATACGCAGTATTTT
clone_size: NA; v_call: TRBV4-1; d_call: NA; j_call: TRBJ2-6; cdr3_aa: CASSLTRVDSGANVLTF; cdr3_nt: TGCGCCAGCAGCCTGACCAGGGTAGACTCTGGGGCCAACGTCCTGACTTTC
clone_size: NA; v_call: TRBV7-6; d_call: TRBD2; j_call: TRBJ2-1; cdr3_aa: CASSQGLAGGKNNEQFF; cdr3_nt: TGTGCCAGCAGCCAGGGACTAGCGGGAGGGAAAAACAATGAGCAGTTCTTC
clone_size: NA; v_call: TRBV11-2; d_call: TRBD1; j_call: TRBJ1-2; cdr3_aa: CASSLPGTEYGYTF; cdr3_nt: TGTGCCAGCAGCCTACCCGGGACAGAGTATGGCTACACCTTC
clone_size: NA; v_call: TRBV29-1; d_call: TRBD1; j_call: TRBJ2-1; cdr3_aa: CSVEDPGQAPNEQFF; cdr3_nt: TGCAGCGTTGAAGATCCTGGACAGGCGCCCAATGAGCAGTTCTTC
clone_size: NA; v_call: TRBV7-9; d_call: NA; j_call: TRBJ2-7; cdr3_aa: CASSLITGGPSTYEQYF; cdr3_nt: TGTGCCAGCAGCTTAATAACCGGCGGACCTAGCACCTACGAGCAGTACTTC
clone_size: medium-sized; v_call: TRBV10-2; d_call: TRBD2; j_call: TRBJ2-7; cdr3_aa: CASKNRGDPGGRTSGFYEQYF; cdr3_nt: TGCGCCAGCAAGAACAGGGGTGATCCGGGGGGTAGGACTAGCGGATTCTACGAGCAGTACTTC
clone_size: NA; v_call: TRBV20-1; d_call: NA; j_call: TRBJ2-7; cdr3_aa: CSGYIQYEQYF; cdr3_nt: TGCAGTGGGTACATTCAGTACGAGCAGTACTTC
clone_size: NA; v_call: TRBV6-5; d_call: NA; j_call: TRBJ2-6; cdr3_aa: CASSLGGANVLTF; cdr3_nt: TGTGCCAGCAGCCTAGGTGGGGCCAACGTCCTGACTTTC
clone_size: NA; v_call: TRBV2; d_call: NA; j_call: TRBJ2-7; cdr3_aa: CASGGVTVSVSYEQYF; cdr3_nt: TGTGCCAGCGGAGGGGTGACAGTGTCGGTCTCCTACGAGCAGTACTTC
clone_size: NA; v_call: TRBV4-1; d_call: NA; j_call: TRBJ2-7; cdr3_aa: CASSQERAPTYEQYF; cdr3_nt: TGCGCCAGCAGCCAAGAGAGAGCGCCAACCTACGAGCAGTACTTC
clone_size: NA; v_call: TRBV18; d_call: NA; j_call: TRBJ1-1; cdr3_aa: CASSPPRGHTEAFF; cdr3_nt: TGTGCCAGCTCACCACCGCGGGGCCACACTGAAGCTTTCTTT
clone_size: NA; v_call: TRBV5-4; d_call: TRBD2; j_call: TRBJ2-7; cdr3_aa: CASSWTSGGGYEQYF; cdr3_nt: TGTGCCAGCAGCTGGACTAGCGGGGGTGGCTACGAGCAGTACTTC
clone_size: NA; v_call: TRBV29-1; d_call: NA; j_call: TRBJ1-2; cdr3_aa: CSVQDSGHGYTF; cdr3_nt: TGCAGCGTTCAAGACTCGGGGCATGGCTACACCTTC
clone_size: NA; v_call: TRBV27; d_call: NA; j_call: TRBJ1-1; cdr3_aa: CASRATMRGTEAFF; cdr3_nt: TGTGCCAGCAGAGCCACGATGCGAGGCACTGAAGCTTTCTTT
clone_size: NA; v_call: TRBV9; d_call: TRBD1; j_call: TRBJ2-7; cdr3_aa: CASSRGTGSYEQYF; cdr3_nt: TGTGCCAGCAGCCGAGGGACAGGGAGCTACGAGCAGTACTTC
clone_size: NA; v_call: TRBV29-1; d_call: NA; j_call: TRBJ1-1; cdr3_aa: CSASSGSDEAFF; cdr3_nt: TGCAGCGCCTCGTCGGGTAGCGATGAAGCTTTCTTT
clone_size: once; v_call: TRBV6-6; d_call: NA; j_call: TRBJ1-1; cdr3_aa: CASGRHMNTEAFF; cdr3_nt: TGTGCCAGCGGAAGACATATGAACACTGAAGCTTTCTTT
clone_size: NA; v_call: TRBV10-3; d_call: NA; j_call: TRBJ2-2; cdr3_aa: CAISGLAFANTGELFF; cdr3_nt: TGTGCCATCAGTGGCCTAGCGTTCGCGAACACCGGGGAGCTGTTTTTT
clone_size: NA; v_call: TRBV28; d_call: TRBD2; j_call: TRBJ2-7; cdr3_aa: CASSSFRLAGAYEQYF; cdr3_nt: TGTGCCAGCAGTTCCTTCAGACTAGCGGGGGCCTACGAGCAGTACTTC
clone_size: NA; v_call: TRBV6-6; d_call: NA; j_call: TRBJ2-3; cdr3_aa: CASSFKPTDTQYF; cdr3_nt: TGTGCCAGCAGTTTCAAGCCCACAGATACGCAGTATTTT
clone_size: NA; v_call: TRBV4-3; d_call: NA; j_call: TRBJ1-5; cdr3_aa: CASSQDRYQPQHF; cdr3_nt: TGCGCCAGCAGCCAAGATCGATACCAGCCCCAGCATTTT
clone_size: NA; v_call: TRBV6-5; d_call: NA; j_call: TRBJ2-7; cdr3_aa: CASSYWGQGAYEQYF; cdr3_nt: TGTGCCAGCAGTTACTGGGGCCAGGGAGCCTACGAGCAGTACTTC
clone_size: NA; v_call: TRBV19; d_call: NA; j_call: TRBJ2-1; cdr3_aa: CASTLFFSESSYNEQFF; cdr3_nt: TGTGCCAGTACCCTCTTCTTCAGCGAGAGCTCCTACAATGAGCAGTTCTTC
clone_size: NA; v_call: TRBV5-4; d_call: TRBD1; j_call: TRBJ2-5; cdr3_aa: CASSWTGGGGETQYF; cdr3_nt: TGTGCCAGCAGCTGGACAGGGGGCGGAGGAGAGACCCAGTACTTC